The 17 T cell receptor beta chains below all came from one sample that was sequenced in a study of T cells in severe cutaneous drug reactions. The iRepertoire multiplex PCR system with TCR subtype-specific primers built both bulk and single-cell libraries. TCRdb reprocessed the multiplex PCR reads, keeping one entry per CDR3 protein, no DNA. The sample features around 5,700 distinct CDR3 sequences, with approximately 15% in its top ten. The donors had carbamazepine-induced Stevens-Johnson syndrome or toxic epidermal necrolysis. The sample taken for sequencing was PBMCs. Every receptor here comes from a human donor with a severe cutaneous adverse drug reaction.

This clonotype is deemed medium-sized by its frequency. J is TRBJ1-4 and V is TRBV28. This CDR3 has 16 amino acids. Germline loops: CDR1 MDHEN, CDR2 SYDVKM. The CDR3 here is CASSLRGVSTNEKLFF.

Its frequency marks this clonotype as medium-sized (0.01 to 0.1%). CDR3 in amino acids: CASSDSGTSGADTQYF. The chain combines TRBV6-4 with TRBJ2-3; the D call from TCRdb, TRBD2, cannot be confirmed without DNA. The CDR3 is 16 residues long. Germline V gene data show CDR1 as MRHNA and CDR2 as SNTAGT.

The rearrangement uses TRBV15 and TRBJ1-5. Germline CDR1 is LNHNV and CDR2 is YYDKDF (reference sequence). CDR3 length equals 15 residues. Here the CDR3 reads CATSRVSQGGLPQHF.

This chain's CDR3 is CASSLSILAVYNEQFF. The V and J genes are TRBV27 and TRBJ2-1; TCRdb's D call of TRBD2 is untestable without DNA. Germline CDR1 reads MNHEY; CDR2 reads SMNVEV (reference sequence). CDR3 length: 16 amino acids.

In terms of frequency, this clonotype is medium-sized. The V and J genes are TRBV27 and TRBJ2-7; the TRBD1 assignment by TCRdb is unverifiable without DNA. Germline CDR1 MNHEY, CDR2 SMNVEV (reference sequence). The length of the CDR3 is 14 residues. The CDR3 loop is CASSYAGQSYEQYF.

The chain uses TRBV7-9 and TRBJ2-5. The CDR3 length is 13 residues. Germline V gives CDR1 SEHNR, CDR2 FQNEAQ (reference sequence). CDR3 sequence reads: CASSLTPRETQYF.

This chain connects TRBV12-3 or TRBV12-4 to TRBJ2-1; there is no DNA to check the TCRdb D call of TRBD1. The CDR3 loop spans 13 amino acids. The CDR3 sequence: CASSKNQGNEQFF.

This clonotype is labeled medium-sized based on frequency. The CDR3 region is CASSPDRISGNEQFF. V and J are TRBV27 and TRBJ2-1; without DNA, the TCRdb call of TRBD2 cannot be checked. Germline V gene lookup returns CDR1 MNHEY and CDR2 SMNVEV (reference sequence). The CDR3 has 15 residues.

This clonotype registers medium-sized by frequency. The rearrangement links TRBV6-2 or TRBV6-3 to TRBJ2-1; TCRdb selects TRBD1, and the lack of DNA leaves this call unchecked. The CDR3 contains 17 residues. Germline values: CDR1 MNHEY, CDR2 SVGEGT. The CDR3 sequence: CASSYSLPGARNHEQFF.

The chain is built from TRBV4-1 and TRBJ2-1. The germline V gene has CDR1 MGHRA and CDR2 YSYEKL. The CDR3 contains 16 residues. CDR3: CASSQRSTSSYNEQFF.

This clonotype is classed as large by frequency. The chain employs TRBV6-1 and TRBJ1-1; TCRdb gives TRBD1 as the D gene, but with no DNA this cannot be confirmed. The CDR3 length is 14 residues. Germline V gene data show CDR1 as MNHNS and CDR2 as SASEGT. CDR3 region: CASGNGGAETEAFF.

This chain uses TRBV10-3 with TRBJ2-1; TCRdb's D gene call, TRBD1, goes unchecked for lack of DNA. CDR3 length: 13 amino acids. Germline V gives CDR1 ENHRY, CDR2 SYGVKD. Here the CDR3 reads CAIRDIESNEQFF.

Measured by frequency, this clonotype is medium-sized. This CDR3 is CASSLSGEETQYF. The genes are TRBV28 and TRBJ2-5. The germline CDR1 and CDR2 sequences are MDHEN and SYDVKM. The CDR3 is 13 amino acids.

In terms of frequency, this clonotype is medium-sized. The chain uses TRBV28 and TRBJ1-4; TCRdb proposes TRBD1, but this gene call is untestable without DNA. This CDR3 has 15 amino acids. Germline CDR1 reads MDHEN; CDR2 reads SYDVKM. CDR3 sequence reads: CASSSLWDRSEKLFF.

This clonotype is called medium-sized based on its frequency. This rearrangement joins TRBV6-6 to TRBJ2-2. CDR3 length equals 12 residues. CDR1 and CDR2 from the germline V gene are MNHNY and SVGAGI (reference sequence). This chain's CDR3 is CASSYGRRELFF.

This clonotype is deemed medium-sized by its frequency. The chain recombines TRBV4-1 with TRBJ2-7. CDR3 size: 11 residues. In germline, CDR1 is MGHRA, CDR2 YSYEKL. Here the CDR3 reads CASSQFGEQYF.

This chain uses TRBV7-9 with TRBJ2-2; without DNA, the TCRdb call of TRBD1 cannot be checked. The CDR3 is 15 amino acids. CDR1 is SEHNR, CDR2 FQNEAQ, per germline (reference sequence). The CDR3 region is CASSPQGLNTGELFF. The full variable domain, rest sourced from reference TRBV7-9 and TRBJ2-2, is DTGVSQNPRHKITKRGQNVTFRCDPISEHNRLYWYRQTLGQGPEFLTYFQNEAQLEKSRLLSDRFSAERPKGSFSTLEIQRTEQGDSAMYLCASSPQGLNTGELFFGEGSRLTVL.